This is a list of T cell receptor beta chains from one sample in a study of OX40 agonist ivuxolimab in advanced cancers. Repertoires were generated with immunoSEQ multiplex PCR, while TCRdb's copy carries only in-frame clones and drops some. The sample gives 65,000 to 85,000 clones, about 91% of which show up once; about 0.6% is in the top ten. This sample comprised CD4+ or CD8+ T cells sorted from blood, obtained in a trial of the OX40 agonist ivuxolimab. The origin of the receptors is an adult with an advanced solid tumor such as melanoma, head and neck, liver or kidney cancer. Both conserved end residues are part of each CDR3. The D gene is left open where the match is weak. A clone size is listed for some rows: how often the clone was seen (once, few, many), or a class if it is expanded.

v_gene	j_gene	abundance	d_gene	CDR3nt	CDR3aa
TRBV23-1	TRBJ2-7	.	.	TGCGCCAGCAGTCAATTGACGGAACTTATCCGCTACGAGCAGTACTTC	CASSQLTELIRYEQYF
TRBV10-3	TRBJ2-2	.	.	TGTGCCATCAGTGGCTCAGGGGAGGGCGGGGAGCTGTTTTTT	CAISGSGEGGELFF
TRBV7-3	TRBJ2-2	once	.	TGTGCCAGCAGCTTAACCTCCCCAGGGGCCAGCGGGGAGCTGTTTTTT	CASSLTSPGASGELFF
TRBV7-2	TRBJ1-1	.	.	TGTGCCAGCAGCTCTACATTGAACACTGAAGCTTTCTTT	CASSSTLNTEAFF
TRBV18	TRBJ2-1	.	.	TGTGCCAGCTCACCAACCAGGGGCTATGAGCAGTTCTTC	CASSPTRGYEQFF
TRBV18	TRBJ1-3	.	.	TGTGCCAGCTCACCGCCAGGTACTGGAAACACCATATATTTT	CASSPPGTGNTIYF
TRBV4-1	TRBJ2-7	.	.	TGCGCCAGCAGCCACCCCTCTAGGGCGAAAGGGGTTTATTCCTACGAGCAGTACTTC	CASSHPSRAKGVYSYEQYF
TRBV5-5	TRBJ2-7	.	.	TGTGCCAGCAGCCCACAGGGAAAGAGTGGCTACGAGCAGTACTTC	CASSPQGKSGYEQYF
TRBV5-1	TRBJ2-2	.	TRBD1	TGCGCCAGCCGAGGGACAGCGAACACCGGGGAGCTGTTTTTT	CASRGTANTGELFF
TRBV5-1	TRBJ2-3	.	TRBD1	TGCGCCAGCAGCTTAGGGGGTAGGGGGCGAGATACGCAGTATTTT	CASSLGGRGRDTQYF
TRBV5-1	TRBJ1-1	.	TRBD1	TGCGCCAGCAGGGGACAGGGGGACACTGAAGCTTTCTTT	CASRGQGDTEAFF
TRBV5-1	TRBJ1-6	.	.	TGCGCCAGCAGCTTGGCCGGCACGGATTCACCCCTCCACTTT	CASSLAGTDSPLHF
TRBV2	TRBJ2-1	.	TRBD2	TGTGCCAGCAGTGCCTCCACGGGGGGGTTCTTC	CASSASTGGFF
TRBV6-1	TRBJ2-5	.	.	TGTGCCAGCAGTGAAAACCGACAGGGACTTTTGCAAGAGACCCAGTACTTC	CASSENRQGLLQETQYF
TRBV11-2	TRBJ2-2	.	.	TGTGCCAGCAGCTTAGGCACGCACGGCACCGGGGAGCTGTTTTTT	CASSLGTHGTGELFF
TRBV6-1	TRBJ2-5	.	TRBD2	TGTGCCAGCAGAGCTAGCGGGGGGATCCAAGAGACCCAGTACTTC	CASRASGGIQETQYF
TRBV18	TRBJ1-1	.	.	TGTGCCAGCCAAGGGGATATGAACACTGAAGCTTTCTTT	CASQGDMNTEAFF
TRBV29-1	TRBJ1-2	.	.	TGCAGCGTTGAAAGGAGGTATGGCTACACCTTC	CSVERRYGYTF
TRBV7-7	TRBJ2-5	.	.	TGTGCCAGCAGCTTATTAGGGGGGAGTTGGGAGACCCAGTACTTC	CASSLLGGSWETQYF
TRBV11-2	TRBJ1-1	.	.	TGTGCCAGCAGCTTAGAAGGGGGTGGGACTGAAGCTTTCTTT	CASSLEGGGTEAFF
TRBV29-1	TRBJ1-4	few	.	TGCAGCGCATCAGATACAGGGACGACTAATGAAAAACTGTTTTTT	CSASDTGTTNEKLFF
TRBV11-2	TRBJ1-2	.	.	TGTGCCAGCAGCCCGGCCCCGGACTATGGCTACACCTTC	CASSPAPDYGYTF
TRBV27	TRBJ2-1	.	.	TGTGCCAGCAGTCCCCGACAGGGAGGTAGGAATGAGCAGTTCTTC	CASSPRQGGRNEQFF
TRBV2	TRBJ1-2	.	TRBD1	TGTGCCAGCAGTGAGGCAGGGACAGGGAGCGGCTACACCTTC	CASSEAGTGSGYTF
TRBV18	TRBJ2-7	.	TRBD1	TGTGCCAGCTCAACCGGGACAGTCGACGAGCAGTACTTC	CASSTGTVDEQYF
TRBV2	TRBJ2-1	.	TRBD2	TGTGCCAGCATTATCTCAGCCGGGGGGGGCACCTACAATGAGCAGTTCTTC	CASIISAGGGTYNEQFF
TRBV6-5	TRBJ1-5	.	.	TGTGCCAGCAGGTCCAGCCGGCTGAGCAATCAGCCCCAGCATTTT	CASRSSRLSNQPQHF
TRBV5-6	TRBJ2-3	few	.	TGTGCCAGCAGCTTGACCTACTTGGGAACGCAGTATTTT	CASSLTYLGTQYF
TRBV2	TRBJ1-1	.	.	TGTGCCAGCCTGGCGGGGGGCGCGGACACTGAAGCTTTCTTT	CASLAGGADTEAFF
TRBV2	TRBJ2-7	.	TRBD2	TGTGCCAGCAGTGAAGCCCGCGGGGGGGCAAACGAGCAGTACTTC	CASSEARGGANEQYF
TRBV4-1	TRBJ2-7	.	TRBD1	TGCGCCAGCAGCCAAGGGGGACAGGGGGACTCCTACGAGCAGTACTTC	CASSQGGQGDSYEQYF
TRBV27	TRBJ2-1	.	.	TGTGCCAGCAGCTCCGACAGGTTTCCCTACAATGAGCAGTTCTTC	CASSSDRFPYNEQFF
TRBV2	TRBJ1-1	.	.	TGTGCCAGCAGTGACCGTGGGGGGGGTTACACTGAAGCTTTCTTT	CASSDRGGGYTEAFF
TRBV10-3	TRBJ2-1	.	TRBD2	TGTGCCATCAGTGATTCGGGCGCTAGCGGCGACAATGAGCAGTTCTTC	CAISDSGASGDNEQFF
TRBV11-2	TRBJ2-1	few	TRBD1	TGTGCCAGCAGCTTGACGACAGGGGGTTACAATGAGCAGTTCTTC	CASSLTTGGYNEQFF
TRBV7-9	TRBJ2-3	few	.	TGTGCCAGCAGCTTAACAGATACGCAGTATTTT	CASSLTDTQYF